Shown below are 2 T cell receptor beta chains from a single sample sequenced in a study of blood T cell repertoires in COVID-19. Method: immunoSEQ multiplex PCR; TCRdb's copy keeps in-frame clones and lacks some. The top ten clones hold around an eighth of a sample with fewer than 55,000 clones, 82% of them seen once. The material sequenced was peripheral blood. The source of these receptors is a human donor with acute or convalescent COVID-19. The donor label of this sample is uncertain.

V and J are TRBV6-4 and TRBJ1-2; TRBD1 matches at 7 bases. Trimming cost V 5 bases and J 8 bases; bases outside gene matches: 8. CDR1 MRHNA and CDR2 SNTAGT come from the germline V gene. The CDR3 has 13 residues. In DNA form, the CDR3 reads TGTGCCAGCAGTTTAAGCAGGGGGAGCGGCTACACCTTC. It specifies CASSLSRGSGYTF.

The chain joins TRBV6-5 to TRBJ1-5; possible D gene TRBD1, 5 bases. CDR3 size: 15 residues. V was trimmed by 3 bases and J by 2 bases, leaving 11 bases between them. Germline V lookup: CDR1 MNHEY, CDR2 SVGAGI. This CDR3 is CASSYAGGGNQPQHF. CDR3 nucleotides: TGTGCCAGCAGTTATGCCGGGGGGGGCAATCAGCCCCAGCATTTT.